The 18 T cell receptor beta chains given below trace back to one sample, sequenced in a study of OX40 agonist ivuxolimab in advanced cancers. Clones were sequenced by immunoSEQ multiplex PCR, and TCRdb holds only the in-frame ones, with some missing. Of tens of thousands of clones in the sample, over 80% were seen once. This specimen consisted of CD4+ or CD8+ T cells sorted from blood, obtained in a trial of the OX40 agonist ivuxolimab. The receptors here all came from an adult with an advanced solid tumor such as melanoma, head and neck, liver or kidney cancer.

In its sample, this clone was seen a few times. This chain's CDR3 is CASSLVRTSESYEQYV. The CDR3 DNA is TGTGCCAGCAGCTTAGTCCGGACTAGCGAGTCCTACGAGCAGTACGTC. The rearrangement joins TRBV7-2 to TRBJ2-7; 9 bases align to TRBD2. This CDR3 is 16 amino acids long. Germline lookup yields CDR1 SGHTA and CDR2 FQGNSA. The ends lost 1 base at V and 1 base at J; junction bases unmatched: 5.

J is TRBJ1-1 and V is TRBV5-4; 7 bases are shared with TRBD1. CDR1 SGHNT and CDR2 YYREEE come from the germline V gene (reference sequence). There are 15 residues in the CDR3. V was pared by 0 bases and J by 0 bases, with 2 bases of the junction left unmatched. The CDR3 nucleotides are TGTGCCAGCAGCTTGGCAGGGGGGGTGAACACTGAAGCTTTCTTT. Encoded protein: CASSLAGGVNTEAFF.

This clone was observed a single time. V and J are TRBV7-9 and TRBJ1-1; 7 bases align to TRBD1. V shed 3 bases and J 3 bases; nucleotides not matched to a gene: 4. The CDR3 covers 14 residues. CDR1 is SEHNR, CDR2 FQNEAQ, per germline (reference sequence). The DNA for the CDR3 is TGTGCCAGCAGCTTTCAGGGGGGTCACACTGAAGCTTTCTTT. This encodes CASSFQGGHTEAFF.

This clone was observed once. This chain connects TRBV7-9 to TRBJ2-7; 7 nucleotides align to TRBD2. V was clipped by 5 bases and J by 4 bases; unmatched bases: 11. Germline assignment: CDR1 SEHNR and CDR2 FQNEAQ (reference sequence). The CDR3 has 15 amino acids. CDR3 sequence: CASSPYGGGMYEQYF. CDR3 nucleotide sequence: TGTGCCAGCAGCCCGTATGGGGGGGGTATGTACGAGCAGTACTTC.

The chain joins TRBV7-2 to TRBJ2-7; D is uncertain. CDR3 length: 13 residues. Deletions cut 4 bases from V and 2 bases from J, with 9 bases between. Germline CDR1 SGHTA, CDR2 FQGNSA. The CDR3, as DNA: TGTGCCAGCAGCTCAAGTGGGGCCTACGAGCAGTACTTC. Translating gives CASSSSGAYEQYF.

V and J are TRBV7-3 and TRBJ2-3; 16 nucleotides agree with TRBD2. Germline CDR1 reads SGHTA; CDR2 reads FQGTGA. This CDR3 comprises 19 residues. The V and J ends lost 5 bases and 1 base, in that order; junction bases with no gene match: 9. CDR3 in DNA: TGTGCCAGCAGCCACAAGGGACTAGCGGGAGGGTCTGGCACAGATACGCAGTATTTT. Its protein product is CASSHKGLAGGSGTDTQYF.

The chain combines TRBV6-1 with TRBJ2-4; D is perhaps TRBD1 (6 bases). Germline assignment: CDR1 MNHNS and CDR2 SASEGT. The CDR3 contains 14 residues. The V gene lost 9 bases and the J gene lost 1 base, with 13 bases spanning the gap. The CDR3 spells CASLGAVAKNIQYF. The DNA of the CDR3 is TGTGCCAGTCTGGGGGCTGTTGCCAAAAACATTCAGTACTTC.

This clone has only one observation. The V call is TRBV2, the J call TRBJ1-1; TRBD1 matches 7 bases. With 8 bases clipped from V and 7 bases from J, the junction kept 13 bases outside the gene matches. This CDR3 comprises 14 residues. CDR1 is SNHLY, CDR2 FYNNEI, per germline. Here the CDR3 reads CASGAGGALSEAFF. Here the CDR3 DNA reads TGTGCCAGCGGGGCAGGGGGAGCACTTAGTGAAGCTTTCTTT.

The chain employs TRBV6-4 and TRBJ1-1; no reliable D call. The V gene lost 3 bases and the J gene lost 10 bases, with 18 bases spanning the gap. Germline-derived CDR1 and CDR2 are MRHNA and SNTAGT. The CDR3 totals 14 residues. CDR3 sequence: CASSERALAGRAFF. DNA of the CDR3: TGTGCCAGCAGTGAAAGAGCGTTGGCCGGCCGAGCTTTCTTT.

The CDR3 sequence: CASSQRDRVKGYTF. CDR3 bases: TGTGCCAGCAGCCAGAGGGACAGGGTAAAGGGCTACACCTTC. The chain carries TRBV5-6 and TRBJ1-2; 9 bases line up with TRBD1. CDR3 size: 14 residues. Germline assignment: CDR1 SGHDT and CDR2 YYEEEE. The J segment lost 8 bases and the V segment lost 4 bases, leaving 9 bases of the junction unmatched.

The gene calls are TRBV5-5 and TRBJ1-5; no reliable D call. This CDR3 spans 15 amino acids. Germline V gene lookup returns CDR1 SGHKS and CDR2 YYEKEE (reference sequence). V was trimmed by 0 bases and J by 2 bases, leaving 9 bases between them. CDR3 in DNA: TGTGCCAGCAGCTTGGTCGAGCTCCGCAATCAGCCCCAGCATTTT. Protein product: CASSLVELRNQPQHF.

With regard to this clone: At the DNA level, this CDR3 is encoded by other sequences in the same sample as well. The V gene is TRBV6-1, the J gene TRBJ1-2; D is unclear. In germline, CDR1 is MNHNS, CDR2 SASEGT. This CDR3 comprises 11 residues. The germline V and J ends were trimmed by 1 base and 5 bases, with 2 bases remaining between them. CDR3 bases: TGTGCCAGCAGTGAAGGATATGGCTACACCTTC. It translates to CASSEGYGYTF.

J is TRBJ2-3 and V is TRBV7-2; TRBD1 matches 9 bases. Germline V lookup: CDR1 SGHTA, CDR2 FQGNSA. Losses at the gene ends were 6 bases for V and 4 bases for J; bases not matched to a gene: 11. The CDR3 totals 16 residues. For the CDR3, the DNA is TGTGCCAGCAGAAAGGGAACAGGGGGCAGTGCAGATACGCAGTATTTT. Translated: CASRKGTGGSADTQYF.

The V gene is TRBV5-5, the J gene TRBJ2-7; D is uncertain. The germline gives CDR1 SGHKS, CDR2 YYEKEE (reference sequence). The CDR3 runs to 13 residues. Trimming removed 0 bases from V and 0 bases from J, with 4 bases in between. The CDR3 nucleotides are TGTGCCAGCAGCTTGGATGTCTCCTACGAGCAGTACGTC. Amino acid sequence: CASSLDVSYEQYV.

This clone was observed once. The chain is built from TRBV25-1 and TRBJ2-7, with 8 bases lining up with TRBD2. Germline CDR1 and CDR2: MGHDK and SYGVNS. V trimming: 4 bases; J trimming: 5 bases; junction bases outside the gene matches: 7. The CDR3 is made up of 14 amino acids. The CDR3 reads CASSAPGGGHEQYF. CDR3 DNA: TGTGCCAGCAGTGCCCCGGGGGGGGGCCACGAGCAGTACTTC.

V usage is TRBV7-2 and J usage is TRBJ2-7; tentative D call: TRBD1 (5 bases). This CDR3 is 14 amino acids long. The V gene's germline CDR1 is SGHTA and CDR2 FQGNSA. V was clipped by 1 base and J by 1 base, with 8 bases between them. CDR3 protein: CASSLVPGSYEQYV. The CDR3 nucleotides read TGTGCCAGCAGCTTAGTTCCAGGGTCCTACGAGCAGTACGTC.

V is TRBV5-8 and J is TRBJ1-5; D gene ambiguous. Trimming took off 1 base at V and 0 bases at J, with 8 bases between the two ends. Germline V gives CDR1 SGHTS, CDR2 YDEGEE. The CDR3 loop spans 15 amino acids. CDR3 region: CASSLWGYSNQPQHF. The CDR3 DNA sequence: TGTGCCAGCAGCTTGTGGGGATATAGCAATCAGCCCCAGCATTTT.

The chain's CDR3 is CASSKDSSYNSPLHF. The CDR3 nucleotides read TGTGCCAGCAGTAAGGACAGCTCCTATAATTCACCCCTCCACTTT. The V and J genes are TRBV9 and TRBJ1-6; D is perhaps TRBD1 (6 bases). Germline loops: CDR1 SGDLS, CDR2 YYNGEE. This CDR3 comprises 15 residues. V gave up 5 bases and J gave up 0 bases, with 9 bases separating them.